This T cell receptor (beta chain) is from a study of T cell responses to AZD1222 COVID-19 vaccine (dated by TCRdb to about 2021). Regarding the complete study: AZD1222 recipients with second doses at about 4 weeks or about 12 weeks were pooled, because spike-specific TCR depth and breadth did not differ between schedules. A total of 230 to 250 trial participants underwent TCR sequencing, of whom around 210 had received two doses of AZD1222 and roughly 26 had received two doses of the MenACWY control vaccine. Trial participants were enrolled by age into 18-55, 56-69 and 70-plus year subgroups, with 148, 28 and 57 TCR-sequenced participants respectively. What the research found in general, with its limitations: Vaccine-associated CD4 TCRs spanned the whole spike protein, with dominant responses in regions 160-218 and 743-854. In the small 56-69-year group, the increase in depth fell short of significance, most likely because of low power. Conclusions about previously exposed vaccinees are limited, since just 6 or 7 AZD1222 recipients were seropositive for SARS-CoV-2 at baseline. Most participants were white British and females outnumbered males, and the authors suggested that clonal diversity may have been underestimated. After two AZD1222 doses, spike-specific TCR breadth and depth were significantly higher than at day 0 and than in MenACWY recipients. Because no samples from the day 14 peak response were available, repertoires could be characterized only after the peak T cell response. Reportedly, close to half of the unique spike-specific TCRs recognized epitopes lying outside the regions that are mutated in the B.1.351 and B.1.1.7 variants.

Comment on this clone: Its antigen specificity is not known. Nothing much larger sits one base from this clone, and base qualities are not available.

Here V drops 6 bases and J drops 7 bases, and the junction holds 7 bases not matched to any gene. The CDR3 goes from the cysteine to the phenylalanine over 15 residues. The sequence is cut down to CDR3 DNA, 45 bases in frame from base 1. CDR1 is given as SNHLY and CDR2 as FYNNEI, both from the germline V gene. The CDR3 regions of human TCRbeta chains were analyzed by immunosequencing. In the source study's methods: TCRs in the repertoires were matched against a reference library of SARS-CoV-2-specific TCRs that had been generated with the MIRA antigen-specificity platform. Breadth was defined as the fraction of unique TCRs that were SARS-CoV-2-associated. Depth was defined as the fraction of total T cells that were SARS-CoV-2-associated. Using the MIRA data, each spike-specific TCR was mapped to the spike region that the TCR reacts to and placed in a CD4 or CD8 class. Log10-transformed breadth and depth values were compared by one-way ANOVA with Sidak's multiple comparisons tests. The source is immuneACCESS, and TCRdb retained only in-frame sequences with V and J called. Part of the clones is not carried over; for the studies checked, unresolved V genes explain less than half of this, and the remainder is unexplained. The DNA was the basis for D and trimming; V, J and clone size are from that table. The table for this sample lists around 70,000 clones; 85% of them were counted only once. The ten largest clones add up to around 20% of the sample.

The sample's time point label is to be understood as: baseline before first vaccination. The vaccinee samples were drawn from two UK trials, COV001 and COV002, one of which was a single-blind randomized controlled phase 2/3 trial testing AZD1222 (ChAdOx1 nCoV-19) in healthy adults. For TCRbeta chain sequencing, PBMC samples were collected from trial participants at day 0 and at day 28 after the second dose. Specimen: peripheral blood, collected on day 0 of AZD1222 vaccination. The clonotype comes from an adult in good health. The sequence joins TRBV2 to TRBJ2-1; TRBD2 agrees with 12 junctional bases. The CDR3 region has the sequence CASRAGLAGKNEQFF. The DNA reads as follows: TGTGCCAGCAGAGCCGGACTAGCGGGGAAGAATGAGCAGTTCTTC.